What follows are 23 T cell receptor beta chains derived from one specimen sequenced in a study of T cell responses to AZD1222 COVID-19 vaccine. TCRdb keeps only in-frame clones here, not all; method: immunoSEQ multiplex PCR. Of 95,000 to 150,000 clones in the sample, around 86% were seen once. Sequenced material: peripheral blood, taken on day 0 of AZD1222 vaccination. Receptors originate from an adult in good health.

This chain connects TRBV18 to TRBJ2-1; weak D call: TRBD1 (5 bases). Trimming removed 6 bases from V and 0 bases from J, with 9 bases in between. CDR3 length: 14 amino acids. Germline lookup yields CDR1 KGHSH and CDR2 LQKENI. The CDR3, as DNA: TGTGCCAGCTCGCGACAGAGCTCCTACAATGAGCAGTTCTTC. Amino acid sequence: CASSRQSSYNEQFF.

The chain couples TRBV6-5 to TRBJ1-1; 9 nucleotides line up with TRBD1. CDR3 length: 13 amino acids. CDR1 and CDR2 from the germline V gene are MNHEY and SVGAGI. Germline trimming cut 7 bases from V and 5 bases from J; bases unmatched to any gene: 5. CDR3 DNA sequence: TGTGCCAGCATTGGGACAGGGAGGACTGAAGCTTTCTTT. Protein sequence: CASIGTGRTEAFF.

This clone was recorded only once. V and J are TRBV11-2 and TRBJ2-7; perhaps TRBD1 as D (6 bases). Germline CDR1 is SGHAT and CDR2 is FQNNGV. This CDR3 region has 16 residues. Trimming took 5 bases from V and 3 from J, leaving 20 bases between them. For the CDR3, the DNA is TGTGCCAGCAGCCCCAAGGAGTCAGGGGCCTACTACGAGCAGTACTTC. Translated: CASSPKESGAYYEQYF.

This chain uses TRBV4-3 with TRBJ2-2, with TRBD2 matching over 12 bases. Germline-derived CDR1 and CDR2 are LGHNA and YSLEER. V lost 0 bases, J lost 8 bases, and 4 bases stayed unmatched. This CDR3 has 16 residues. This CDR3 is CASSQDEGTSGGELFF. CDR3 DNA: TGCGCCAGCAGCCAAGATGAGGGGACTAGCGGGGGGGAGCTGTTTTTT.

The chain's CDR3 is CASRDPGGSYGYTF. The CDR3 region has the DNA TGTGCCAGCAGGGACCCTGGGGGGAGCTATGGCTACACCTTC. The chain couples TRBV6-6 to TRBJ1-2; possible D gene TRBD1, 5 bases. Trimming took off 6 bases at V and 4 bases at J, with 15 bases between the two ends. CDR1 is MNHNY, CDR2 SVGAGI, per germline (reference sequence). CDR3 length equals 14 residues.

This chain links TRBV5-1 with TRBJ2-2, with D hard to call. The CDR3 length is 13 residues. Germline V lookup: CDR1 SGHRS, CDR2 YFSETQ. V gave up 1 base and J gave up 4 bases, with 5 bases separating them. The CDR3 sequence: CASSLTLTGELFF. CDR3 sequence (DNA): TGCGCCAGCAGCTTGACTCTCACCGGGGAGCTGTTTTTT. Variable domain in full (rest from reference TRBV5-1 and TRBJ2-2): KAGVTQTPRYLIKTRGQQVTLSCSPISGHRSVSWYQQTPGQGLQFLFEYFSETQRNKGNFPGRFSGRQFSNSRSEMNVSTLELGDSALYLCASSLTLTGELFFGEGSRLTVL.

The DNA of the CDR3 is TGTGCCAGCAGCCAAGAGGGCGGAGGCTCCTACGAGCAGTACTTC. This sequence encodes CASSQEGGGSYEQYF. V usage is TRBV4-2 and J usage is TRBJ2-7; D possibly corresponds to TRBD2 (5 bases). Looked up from germline, CDR1 is LGHNA and CDR2 is YNFKEQ. The CDR3 covers 15 residues. Deletions cut 0 bases from V and 0 bases from J, with 9 bases between.

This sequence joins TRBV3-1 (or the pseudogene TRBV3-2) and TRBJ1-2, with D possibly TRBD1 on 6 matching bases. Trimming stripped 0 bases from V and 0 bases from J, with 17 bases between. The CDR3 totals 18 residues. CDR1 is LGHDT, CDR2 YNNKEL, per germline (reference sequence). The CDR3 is CASSQDRDIESANYGYTF. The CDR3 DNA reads TGTGCCAGCAGCCAAGATCGGGACATCGAGAGCGCTAACTATGGCTACACCTTC.

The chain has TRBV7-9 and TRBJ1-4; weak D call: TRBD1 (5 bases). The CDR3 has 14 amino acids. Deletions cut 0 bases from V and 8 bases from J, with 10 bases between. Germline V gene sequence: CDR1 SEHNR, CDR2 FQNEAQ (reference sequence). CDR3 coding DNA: TGTGCCAGCAGCTTAGCGATGGGGGGAGAAAAACTGTTTTTT. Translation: CASSLAMGGEKLFF.

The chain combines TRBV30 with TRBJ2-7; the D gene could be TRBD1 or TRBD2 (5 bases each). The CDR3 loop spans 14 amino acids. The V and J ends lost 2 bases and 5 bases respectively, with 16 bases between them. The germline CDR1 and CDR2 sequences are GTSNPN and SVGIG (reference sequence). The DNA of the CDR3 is TGTGCCTGGAGTCCTTTTGGGGGATCCCACGAGCAGTACTTC. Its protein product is CAWSPFGGSHEQYF.

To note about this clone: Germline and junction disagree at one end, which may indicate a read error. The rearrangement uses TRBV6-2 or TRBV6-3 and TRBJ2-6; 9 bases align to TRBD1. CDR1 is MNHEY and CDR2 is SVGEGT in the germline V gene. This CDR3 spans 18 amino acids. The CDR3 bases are TGTGCCAGCAGTAATCCCGGGACAGGGTATACTGGGGCCAACGTCCCGACTTTC. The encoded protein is CASSNPGTGYTGANVPTF.

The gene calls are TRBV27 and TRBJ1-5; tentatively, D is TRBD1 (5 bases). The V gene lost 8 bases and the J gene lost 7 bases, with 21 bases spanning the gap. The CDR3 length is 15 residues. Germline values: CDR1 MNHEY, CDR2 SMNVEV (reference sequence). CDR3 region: CASGPTSRGWQPQHF. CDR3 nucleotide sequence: TGTGCCAGCGGACCCACATCCCGGGGCTGGCAGCCCCAGCATTTT.

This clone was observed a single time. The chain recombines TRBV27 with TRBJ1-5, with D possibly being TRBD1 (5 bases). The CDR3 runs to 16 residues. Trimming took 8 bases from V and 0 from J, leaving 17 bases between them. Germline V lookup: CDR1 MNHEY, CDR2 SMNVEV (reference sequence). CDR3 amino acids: CASGESTGYSNQPQHF. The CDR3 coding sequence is TGTGCCAGCGGGGAGTCCACAGGTTATAGCAATCAGCCCCAGCATTTT.

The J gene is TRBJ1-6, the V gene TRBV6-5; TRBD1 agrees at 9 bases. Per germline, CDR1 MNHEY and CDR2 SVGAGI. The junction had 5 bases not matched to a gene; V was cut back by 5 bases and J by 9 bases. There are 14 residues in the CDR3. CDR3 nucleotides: TGTGCCAGCAGTCGGGACAGGGCCGGTTCACCCCTCCACTTT. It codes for CASSRDRAGSPLHF.

The CDR3 spells CASSVGGAPGNTIYF. The CDR3 nucleotides are TGTGCCAGCAGCGTGGGGGGGGCCCCTGGAAACACCATATATTTT. The genes are TRBV9 and TRBJ1-3, with D possibly being TRBD1 (6 bases). Trimming cost V 2 bases and J 2 bases, with 11 bases left between them. CDR1 is SGDLS and CDR2 is YYNGEE in the germline V gene. This CDR3 has 15 amino acids.

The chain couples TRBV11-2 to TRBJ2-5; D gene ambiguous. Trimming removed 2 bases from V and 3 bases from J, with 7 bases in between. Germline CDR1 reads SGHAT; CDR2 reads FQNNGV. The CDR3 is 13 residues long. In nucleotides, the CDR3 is TGTGCCAGCAGCTTACCGGAGAAAGAGACCCAGTACTTC. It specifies CASSLPEKETQYF.

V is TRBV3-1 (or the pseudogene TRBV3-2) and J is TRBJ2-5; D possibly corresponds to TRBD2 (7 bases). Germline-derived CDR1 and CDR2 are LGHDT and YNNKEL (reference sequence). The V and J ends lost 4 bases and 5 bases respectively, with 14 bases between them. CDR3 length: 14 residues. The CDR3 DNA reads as TGTGCCAGCAGCCTGTCGGGGGGCGGGGAGACCCAGTACTTC. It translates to CASSLSGGGETQYF.

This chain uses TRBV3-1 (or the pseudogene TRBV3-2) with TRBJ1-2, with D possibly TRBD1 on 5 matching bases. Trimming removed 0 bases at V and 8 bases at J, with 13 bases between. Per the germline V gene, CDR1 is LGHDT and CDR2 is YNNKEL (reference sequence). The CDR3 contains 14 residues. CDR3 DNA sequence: TGTGCCAGCAGCCAAGAAGGGGTAGTGGTGGGCTACACCTTC. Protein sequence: CASSQEGVVVGYTF.

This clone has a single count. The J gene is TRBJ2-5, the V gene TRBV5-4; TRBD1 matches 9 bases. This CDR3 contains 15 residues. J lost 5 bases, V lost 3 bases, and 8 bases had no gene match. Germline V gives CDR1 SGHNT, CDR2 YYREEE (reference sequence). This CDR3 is CASSSLTGGGETQYF. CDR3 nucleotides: TGTGCCAGCAGCTCCCTGACAGGGGGAGGGGAGACCCAGTACTTC.

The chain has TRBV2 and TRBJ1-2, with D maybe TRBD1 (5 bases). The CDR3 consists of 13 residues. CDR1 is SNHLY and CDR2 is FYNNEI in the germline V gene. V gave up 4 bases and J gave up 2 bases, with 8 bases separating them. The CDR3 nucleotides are TGTGCCAGCAGTGCGGGACTGAACTATGGCTACACCTTC. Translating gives CASSAGLNYGYTF.

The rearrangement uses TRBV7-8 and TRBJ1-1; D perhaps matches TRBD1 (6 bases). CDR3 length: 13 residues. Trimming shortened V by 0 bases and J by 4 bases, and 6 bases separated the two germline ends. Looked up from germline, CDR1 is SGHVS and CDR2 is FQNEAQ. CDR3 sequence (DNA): TGTGCCAGCAGCTTAGCCAGGGGCACTGAAGCTTTCTTT. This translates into CASSLARGTEAFF.

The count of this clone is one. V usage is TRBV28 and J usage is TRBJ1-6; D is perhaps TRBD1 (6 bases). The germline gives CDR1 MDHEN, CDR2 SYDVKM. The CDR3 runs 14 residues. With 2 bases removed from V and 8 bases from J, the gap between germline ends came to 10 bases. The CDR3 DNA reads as TGTGCCAGCAGTTTAAGGACAGACTATTCACCCCTCCACTTT. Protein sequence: CASSLRTDYSPLHF.

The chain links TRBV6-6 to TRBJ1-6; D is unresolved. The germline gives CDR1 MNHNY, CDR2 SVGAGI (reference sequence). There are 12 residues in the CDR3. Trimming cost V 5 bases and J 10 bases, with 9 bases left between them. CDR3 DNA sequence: TGTGCCAGCAGTCCCCTGAGCTCACCCCTCCACTTT. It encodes CASSPLSSPLHF.